The present T cell receptor delta chain was sequenced within a study of Vδ1+ human thymocytes. The study, taken as a whole, reports: Around 18% of thymic delta-chain sequences were Vdelta2, with few Vdelta3, unlike blood Vdelta1+ controls. Bulk data may be misread because of unexpected Vdelta2 sequences. Thymic TRG and TRD repertoires appeared highly polyclonal.

The sample holds a few counts of this clone. Antigen: not known. The sorted cells were CD3+ Vdelta1+ Vdelta2- thymocytes from alphabeta-depleted thymus. V lost 0 bases and J lost 0, with 41 bases in between. Germline V lookup: CDR1 TSWWSYY, CDR2 QGS. CDR3 size: 26 residues. The template was reverse-transcribed extracted RNA. The CDR3 regions were amplified by multiplex PCR from V-gene primers to a constant-region primer. TCRdb re-called clones from the multiplex PCR reads using CATT. The table includes 45,000 to 75,000 delta-chain clones, around 15% detected once. The V call is TRDV1, the J call TRDJ1, with D maybe TRDD2 (7 bases). The sequence derives from a girl under three years old who had congenital heart surgery. The source material was Vdelta1+ gamma-delta thymocytes from the thymus. Subset denoted: FACS-sorted CD3+ TCRalphabeta- TCRVdelta1+ TCRVdelta2- thymocytes. The CDR3: CALGELILPSSLTPLSGEPDTDKLIF. The CDR3 coding sequence is TGTGCTCTTGGGGAACTGATCCTTCCTTCCTCCCTTACCCCTTTATCTGGGGAACCCGACACCGATAAACTCATCTTT.